The 5 T cell receptor beta chains below all came from one sample that was sequenced in a study of blood T cell repertoires in COVID-19 (dated by TCRdb to 2019 to 2021). Receptor libraries were prepared by the immunoSEQ multiplex PCR assay. This is the immuneACCESS table as TCRdb keeps it, with only in-frame sequences that have V and J called. A part of the clones is gone; compared with another copy, unresolved V genes explain less than half, and the rest is unexplained. The sample table holds 120,000 to 150,000 clones, of which 75% to 85% were seen once. More than 7% of the sample rests with the top ten. The sample was peripheral blood. These receptors originate from a human donor with acute or convalescent COVID-19. The donor label of this sample is uncertain.

This clone has a handful of counts. This chain joins TRBV30 and TRBJ2-5; 8 positions match TRBD1. There are 13 residues in the CDR3. Germline V gene data show CDR1 as GTSNPN and CDR2 as SVGIG (reference sequence). Unmatched junction bases numbered 5, after V lost 1 base and J lost 7 bases. The CDR3 DNA follows: TGTGCCTGGAGTGGACAGGGGACTCGGACCCAGTACTTC. It specifies CAWSGQGTRTQYF.

J is TRBJ1-1 and V is TRBV12-5; D uncertain. The CDR3 has 14 residues. V was trimmed by 3 bases and J by 2 bases, leaving 10 bases between them. Germline CDR1 LGHNT, CDR2 FRNRAP. The CDR3 sequence: CASGLGGFNTEAFF. The CDR3 DNA reads as TGTGCTAGTGGTTTAGGAGGATTTAACACTGAAGCTTTCTTT.

This chain links TRBV4-2 with TRBJ1-1; TRBD1 matches 9 bases. The CDR3 consists of 14 residues. With V trimmed by 4 bases and J by 4 bases, 4 bases remained unmatched. Germline loops: CDR1 LGHNA, CDR2 YNFKEQ. CDR3 amino acids: CASSPLTGGTEAFF. CDR3 nucleotide sequence: TGTGCCAGCAGCCCTTTGACAGGGGGCACTGAAGCTTTCTTT.

This clone was counted a single time. The chain couples TRBV11-2 to TRBJ2-1; D may be TRBD2 (5 bases). Trimming stripped 5 bases from V and 8 bases from J, with 19 bases between. The CDR3 length is 15 residues. The V gene's germline CDR1 is SGHAT and CDR2 FQNNGV. CDR3 coding DNA: TGTGCCAGCAGCGCCGAACGGGGAGTTAATGATGAGCAGTTCTTC. It codes for CASSAERGVNDEQFF. Based on the CDR3 plus reference TRBV11-2 and TRBJ2-1, the full variable domain is EAGVAQSPRYKIIEKRQSVAFWCNPISGHATLYWYQQILGQGPKLLIQFQNNGVVDDSQLPKDRFSAERLKGVDSTLKIQPAKLEDSAVYLCASSAERGVNDEQFFGPGTRLTVL.

V and J are TRBV5-1 and TRBJ1-3; perhaps TRBD1 as D (6 bases). Trimming took 4 bases from V and 0 from J, leaving 11 bases between them. Germline assignment: CDR1 SGHRS and CDR2 YFSETQ. This CDR3 has 15 amino acids. CDR3 protein: CASSIGQSSGNTIYF. The CDR3 coding sequence is TGCGCCAGCAGCATCGGACAGTCCTCTGGAAACACCATATATTTT.